Each of the 31 T cell receptor beta chains below was sequenced from the same sample in a study of CD8+CD57+ T cells in acquired aplastic anemia. Before being chosen for sequencing, patients had shown CD8+CD57+ cell expansion by flow cytometry. It was genomic DNA that served as the template for profiling TCR beta VDJ and CDR3. TCRdb called the reads again in MiXCR, with one record for every CDR3 protein. The sample consists of about 260,000 distinct CDR3 sequences, 70% to 85% of them appearing once. Sequencing was done on a sample of sorted CD4+, CD8+, or CD8+CD57+ T cells (not recorded which) from PBMCs. Every receptor here comes from a human donor with aplastic anemia.

The chain is built from TRBV5-4 and TRBJ1-1; 9 nucleotides match TRBD1. The CDR3 totals 14 residues. CDR1 is SGHNT and CDR2 is YYREEE in the germline V gene (reference sequence). V was clipped by 4 bases and J by 1 base; unmatched bases: 2. The CDR3 protein is CASSPGQGNTEAFF. The CDR3 bases are TGTGCCAGCAGCCCGGGACAGGGGAACACTGAAGCTTTCTTT.

About this clonotype itself: The CDR3 does not end in the conserved phenylalanine or tryptophan, so this is likely a read error. The limits of the CDR3 on the DNA are not certain, so only TCRdb's listed CDR3 is given. The J gene is TRBJ2-1, the V gene TRBV9. CDR1 is SGDLS, CDR2 YYNGEE, per germline. With termini counted, the CDR3 has 13 amino acids. The CDR3 sequence: CASGAAVNSEYLV.

J is TRBJ1-6 and V is TRBV5-6, with D perhaps TRBD1 (6 bases). Germline CDR1 SGHDT, CDR2 YYEEEE. The CDR3 is 15 amino acids. V lost 2 bases, J lost 10 bases, and 16 bases lay in between. CDR3 sequence reads: CASSFTRAGDSPLHF. CDR3 nucleotide sequence: TGTGCCAGCAGCTTCACGAGGGCAGGGGACTCACCCCTCCACTTT.

The chain employs TRBV7-6 and TRBJ1-3, with TRBD1 as a possible D gene (6 bases). The CDR3 has 15 residues. V was trimmed by 0 bases and J by 16 bases, leaving 22 bases between them. Germline V lookup: CDR1 SGHVS, CDR2 FNYEAQ. In DNA form, the CDR3 reads TGTGCCAGCAGCTTAGCCCACGGGACAAAAAAGACCAAGTATTTT. Translated, it gives CASSLAHGTKKTKYF.

A remark on this clonotype: This CDR3 is missing its conserved last phenylalanine or tryptophan, likely due to a read error. Because the CDR3's place on the DNA is in doubt, the DNA is left out and the CDR3 is given as listed by TCRdb. The V call is TRBV7-2, the J call TRBJ2-5; the table names TRBD1, a call not compared with the DNA. CDR1 is SGHTA, CDR2 FQGNSA, per germline. The CDR3 adds up to 12 amino acids, both ends counted. The CDR3 protein is CASSFRDRSRQD.

In this sample, this clonotype turned up once. The junction does not match germline at one end; this may be a read error. This rearrangement joins TRBV7-2 to TRBJ2-7, with a possible D match to TRBD2 (5 bases). This CDR3 has 13 amino acids. Germline lookup yields CDR1 SGHTA and CDR2 FQGNSA. The CDR3 loop is CASSGSSSTDTQF. CDR3 DNA sequence: TGTGCCAGCAGTGGGAGTAGCAGCACAGATACGCAGTTC.

The rearrangement joins TRBV5-1 to TRBJ1-2; no clear D. CDR3 size: 12 residues. V was trimmed by 0 bases and J by 12 bases, leaving 12 bases between them. Germline V gives CDR1 SGHRS, CDR2 YFSETQ. The CDR3, as DNA: TGCGCCAGCAGCTTGGGCGTGGGCTACAACACCTTC. It is translated as CASSLGVGYNTF.

In its sample, this clonotype was seen a few times. This rearrangement joins TRBV2 to TRBJ2-5; 9 bases agree with TRBD2. There are 15 residues in the CDR3. CDR1 and CDR2 (germline): SNHLY, FYNNEI. V lost 3 bases to trimming and J lost 4 bases; unmatched junction nucleotides: 6. In DNA form, the CDR3 reads TGTGCCAGCAGTGACGGTGGCGGGGGGGGAGAGACCCAGTACTTC. Translated, it gives CASSDGGGGGETQYF.

The chain recombines TRBV28 with TRBJ2-7; D assignment may be TRBD1 or TRBD2 (7 bases each). V dropped 5 bases and J dropped 2 bases, with 25 bases sitting between them. The CDR3 covers 18 residues. Germline loops: CDR1 MDHEN, CDR2 SYDVKM. Here the CDR3 reads CASSIRGSGTATPYEQYV. CDR3 bases: TGTGCCAGCAGTATTCGTGGAAGCGGGACAGCTACTCCCTACGAGCAGTACGTC.

V gene TRBV4-1 combines with J gene TRBJ2-3; 13 bases are a match to TRBD2. The germline gives CDR1 MGHRA, CDR2 YSYEKL. Trimming took 1 base from V and 7 from J; bases not matched to a gene: 14. This CDR3 spans 19 amino acids. The CDR3 DNA is TGCGCCAGCAGCCAAGGACTAGCGGGAGGCCCGGGGGGGATGTATACGCAGTATTTT. It encodes CASSQGLAGGPGGMYTQYF.

CDR3 nucleotides: TGTGCCAGCAGACCGACAGGGCAGCGCTCCTACGAGCAGTACTTC. Translating gives CASRPTGQRSYEQYF. The chain combines TRBV25-1 with TRBJ2-7; TRBD1 matches 7 bases. Germline trimming cut 6 bases from V and 0 bases from J; bases unmatched to any gene: 8. Per the germline V gene, CDR1 is MGHDK and CDR2 is SYGVNS. The CDR3 spans 15 residues.

This sequence joins TRBV7-3 and TRBJ1-1; D ambiguous. The V end lost 8 bases, the J end lost 13 bases, and 29 bases lay between the germline ends. Germline V gene data show CDR1 as SGHTA and CDR2 as FQGTGA. There are 15 residues in the CDR3. The CDR3 nucleotides read TGTGCCAGCTCAAGACATGCCACCGCCGTTGCACACTGTTTCTTT. Translated, it gives CASSRHATAVAHCFF.

Comments on this clonotype: Likely a read error: the CDR3 ends without its conserved phenylalanine or tryptophan. It is unclear where the CDR3 begins or ends on the DNA, so no DNA is shown, and the CDR3 is as TCRdb lists it. The rearrangement joins TRBV9 to TRBJ2-5; the D segment call TRBD1 is taken from the table without a DNA check. The germline V gene has CDR1 SGDLS and CDR2 YYNGEE. Counting both end residues, the CDR3 totals 13 amino acids. CDR3 amino acids: CASSVRFARNQPL.

This clonotype was detected only a few times. Mismatch with germline at one junction end may stem from a read error. The V call is TRBV7-8, the J call TRBJ2-3; either TRBD1 or TRBD2 may supply D (5 bases each). Germline V gene sequence: CDR1 SGHVS, CDR2 FQNEAQ. The CDR3 sequence is 14 residues long. The CDR3 nucleotides are TGTGCCAGCAGCTTAGCGGGACCCAATTCTACCCACCACTTT. It codes for CASSLAGPNSTHHF.

The chain carries TRBV2 and TRBJ2-7, with D possibly being TRBD1 (5 bases). This CDR3 region has 17 residues. With 6 bases removed from V and 0 bases from J, the gap between germline ends came to 21 bases. Germline-derived CDR1 and CDR2 are SNHLY and FYNNEI. CDR3 amino acids: CASSAGYGADHSYEQYV. The CDR3 nucleotides are TGTGCCAGCAGCGCTGGTTATGGGGCAGATCACTCCTACGAGCAGTACGTC.

This clonotype was recorded only once. The junction differs from germline at one of its ends, possibly a read error. The chain combines TRBV7-3 with TRBJ1-6; 10 bases map to TRBD1. The CDR3 is 14 amino acids. The germline V gene has CDR1 SGHTA and CDR2 FQGTGA. CDR3 region: CASSSSGTGAPDTF. In DNA, the CDR3 is TGTGCCAGCAGCTCGTCCGGGACAGGGGCACCAGATACCTTT.

The V call is TRBV7-9, the J call TRBJ2-1; the D gene is possibly TRBD2 (5 bases). V was shortened by 5 bases and J by 13 bases, with 27 bases between the two germline ends. CDR1 is SEHNR, CDR2 FQNEAQ, per germline (reference sequence). The CDR3 is 16 residues long. CDR3 sequence reads: CASSDKAAVLYKNQFF. In DNA form, the CDR3 reads TGTGCCAGCAGCGACAAAGCGGCAGTCCTCTACAAAAACCAGTTCTTC.

This chain links TRBV7-3 with TRBJ2-7; the D gene is possibly TRBD2 (5 bases). The CDR3 has 18 residues. CDR1 is SGHTA, CDR2 FQGTGA, per germline. Deletions cut 3 bases from V and 3 bases from J, with 24 bases between. DNA of the CDR3: TGTGCCAGCAGCTTTACTCCGCACGGGGAGCCCTTCTTCTACGAGCAGTACGTC. It encodes CASSFTPHGEPFFYEQYV.

The chain is built from TRBV20-1 and TRBJ1-1; D is possibly TRBD1 (6 bases). CDR3 size: 14 residues. Looked up from germline, CDR1 is DFQATT and CDR2 is SNEGSKA (reference sequence). Trimming took off 1 base at V and 3 bases at J, with 12 bases between the two ends. The CDR3 protein is CSARAGTTHTEAFF. DNA for the CDR3: TGCAGTGCTAGAGCCGGGACAACGCACACTGAAGCTTTCTTT.

This clonotype came up a few times. This chain links TRBV7-9 with TRBJ1-5, with D possibly being TRBD1 (6 bases). CDR1 is SEHNR, CDR2 FQNEAQ, per germline (reference sequence). V was shortened by 4 bases and J by 6 bases, with 10 bases between the two germline ends. This CDR3 has 13 amino acids. CDR3 amino acids: CASSSSGVQPQHF. CDR3 DNA sequence: TGTGCCAGCAGCTCGTCAGGGGTTCAGCCCCAGCATTTT.

In this sample, this clonotype turned up a few times. The chain joins TRBV5-8 to TRBJ1-1, with a possible D match to TRBD1 (6 bases). Per germline, CDR1 SGHTS and CDR2 YDEGEE. Between the trimmed V and J ends, which lost 4 bases and 1 base, there was a span of 14 bases. The CDR3 runs to 15 residues. The CDR3 DNA sequence: TGTGCCAGCAGCGTGACGGGGGGGGCGAACACTGAAGCTTTCTTT. It yields the protein CASSVTGGANTEAFF. Complete variable domain (other parts from reference TRBV5-8 and TRBJ1-1): EAGVTQSPTHLIKTRGQQATLRCSPISGHTSVYWYQQALGLGLQFLLWYDEGEERNRGNFPPRFSGRQFPNYSSELNVNALELEDSALYLCASSVTGGANTEAFFGQGTRLTVV.

Notes on this clonotype: One end of the junction fails to match germline, which may point to a read error. V is TRBV7-9 and J is TRBJ2-6; weak D call: TRBD2 (6 bases). There are 16 residues in the CDR3. The germline CDR1 and CDR2 sequences are SEHNR and FQNEAQ (reference sequence). The CDR3, as DNA: TGTGCCTACGGGGTAGCGGCGTACCACGAGGCCAAGGTCCTGACTTTC. Residues: CAYGVAAYHEAKVLTF.

The chain combines TRBV7-9 with TRBJ2-5, with no clear D. V lost 4 bases to trimming and J lost 10 bases, with 22 bases between them. The CDR3 runs to 15 residues. Germline V gene sequence: CDR1 SEHNR, CDR2 FQNEAQ (reference sequence). The chain's CDR3 is CASSSSGTRYVGQYF. CDR3 DNA sequence: TGTGCCAGCAGCTCATCGGGTACCCGGTATGTGGGCCAGTACTTC. Together with reference TRBV7-9 and TRBJ2-5, the CDR3 gives the full variable domain: DTGVSQNPRHKITKRGQNVTFRCDPISEHNRLYWYRQTLGQGPEFLTYFQNEAQLEKSRLLSDRFSAERPKGSFSTLEIQRTEQGDSAMYLCASSSSGTRYVGQYFGPGTRLLVL.

Many counts were recorded for this clonotype. The chain uses TRBV10-3 and TRBJ1-6; D not resolved. The germline gives CDR1 ENHRY, CDR2 SYGVKD. Between the trimmed V and J ends, which lost 2 bases and 7 bases, there was a span of 21 bases. This CDR3 contains 18 residues. The DNA of the CDR3 is TGTGCCATCAGTGAGCTTTGGGCCCGCCCTGTAGGCAATTCACCCCTCCACTTT. Protein product: CAISELWARPVGNSPLHF.

On this clonotype: No conserved phenylalanine or tryptophan ends this CDR3, so it is likely a read error. The DNA is omitted, as the CDR3 cannot be located on it reliably, and the CDR3 follows TCRdb's listing. The chain joins TRBV7-9 to TRBJ2-3. The CDR3 length is 12 residues, termini included. Germline V lookup: CDR1 SEHNR, CDR2 FQNEAQ (reference sequence). This CDR3 is CASSPGADVEYV.

The rearrangement links TRBV7-2 to TRBJ2-3, with D unresolved. CDR3 length: 14 amino acids. The germline V and J ends were trimmed by 0 bases and 12 bases, with 16 bases remaining between them. The germline gives CDR1 SGHTA, CDR2 FQGNSA. This CDR3 is CASSLARDGTAQYF. CDR3 DNA sequence: TGTGCCAGCAGCTTAGCTCGAGACGGCACAGCCCAGTATTTT.

As concerns this clonotype: At one end, the junction sequence differs from germline, possibly due to a read error. V and J are TRBV7-9 and TRBJ2-3; 7 bases are shared with TRBD1. CDR3 size: 14 residues. CDR1 is SEHNR, CDR2 FQNEAQ, per germline (reference sequence). The CDR3 sequence is CASSLGTAHGYTFF. The CDR3, as DNA: TGTGCCAGCAGCCTCGGGACAGCCCATGGCTACACCTTCTTT.

This chain uses TRBV11-1 with TRBJ2-6; D remains ambiguous. This CDR3 region has 9 residues. V lost 3 bases and J lost 16, with 4 bases in between. Germline values: CDR1 SGHAT, CDR2 FQDESV (reference sequence). The CDR3 nucleotides are TGTGCCAGCAGCTTTGAACTGACTTTC. Protein sequence: CASSFELTF.

This clonotype appeared a few times. CDR3 sequence (DNA): TGTGCCAGCAGCTTACTGAAAGTGGGTGAAAAACTGTTTTTT. This encodes CASSLLKVGEKLFF. This rearrangement joins TRBV13 to TRBJ1-4; D not certain. Per the germline V gene, CDR1 is PRHDT and CDR2 is FYEKMQ (reference sequence). The CDR3 totals 14 residues. Trimming removed 2 bases from V and 7 bases from J, with 11 bases in between.

In its sample, this clonotype was seen many times. The rearrangement links TRBV2 to TRBJ2-3; TRBD2 matches at 12 bases. CDR3 length: 15 residues. Germline CDR1 reads SNHLY; CDR2 reads FYNNEI. V dropped 5 bases and J dropped 3; count of bases not matched to a gene: 3. The CDR3, as DNA: TGTGCCAGCAGTAAAGGACTAGCGGGAACAGATACGCAGTATTTT. This sequence encodes CASSKGLAGTDTQYF. The variable domain in full, with the rest retrieved from reference TRBV2 and TRBJ2-3, is EPEVTQTPSHQVTQMGQEVILRCVPISNHLYFYWYRQILGQKVEFLVSFYNNEISEKSEIFDDQFSVERPDGSNFTLKIRSTKLEDSAMYFCASSKGLAGTDTQYFGPGTRLTVL.

The CDR3 is CASSVPGQGFGYTF. The CDR3 nucleotides read TGTGCCAGCAGCGTTCCGGGACAGGGGTTCGGCTACACCTTC. The rearrangement links TRBV2 to TRBJ1-2, with 10 nucleotides matching TRBD1. V shed 6 bases and J 8 bases; nucleotides not matched to a gene: 9. Germline CDR1 reads SNHLY; CDR2 reads FYNNEI. This CDR3 comprises 14 residues.